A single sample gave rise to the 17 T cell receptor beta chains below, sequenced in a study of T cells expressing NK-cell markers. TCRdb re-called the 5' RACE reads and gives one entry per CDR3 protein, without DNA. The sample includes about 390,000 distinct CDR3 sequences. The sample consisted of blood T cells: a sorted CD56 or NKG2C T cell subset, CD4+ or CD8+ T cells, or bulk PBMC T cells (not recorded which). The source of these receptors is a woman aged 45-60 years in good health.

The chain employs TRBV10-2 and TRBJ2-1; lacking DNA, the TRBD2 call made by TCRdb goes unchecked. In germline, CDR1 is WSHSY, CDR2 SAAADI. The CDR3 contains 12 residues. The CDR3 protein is CASSANFNEQFF.

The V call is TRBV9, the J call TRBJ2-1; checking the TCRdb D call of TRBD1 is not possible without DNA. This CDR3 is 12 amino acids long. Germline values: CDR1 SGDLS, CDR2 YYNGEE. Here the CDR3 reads CASSGSGDEQFF.

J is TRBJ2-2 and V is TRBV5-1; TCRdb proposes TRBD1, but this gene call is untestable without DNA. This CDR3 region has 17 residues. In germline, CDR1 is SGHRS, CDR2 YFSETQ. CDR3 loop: CASSLAGGARNTGELFF.

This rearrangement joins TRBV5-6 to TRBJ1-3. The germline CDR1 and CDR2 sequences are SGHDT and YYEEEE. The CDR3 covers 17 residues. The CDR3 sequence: CASSLGKARVSGNTIYF.

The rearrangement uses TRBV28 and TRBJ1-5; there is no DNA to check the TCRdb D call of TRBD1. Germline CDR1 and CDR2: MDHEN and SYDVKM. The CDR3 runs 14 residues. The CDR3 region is CASSRTGVNQPQHF.

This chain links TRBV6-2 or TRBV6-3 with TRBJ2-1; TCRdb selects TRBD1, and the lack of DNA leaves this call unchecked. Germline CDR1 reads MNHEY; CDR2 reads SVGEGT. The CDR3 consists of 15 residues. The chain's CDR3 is CASSFPPLGNNEQFF.

The CDR3 reads CASSFVSGSTGELFF. The chain combines TRBV11-3 with TRBJ2-2; TCRdb names TRBD2, which stays unverified in the absence of DNA. Germline values: CDR1 SGHNT, CDR2 YENEEA. The CDR3 sequence is 15 residues long.

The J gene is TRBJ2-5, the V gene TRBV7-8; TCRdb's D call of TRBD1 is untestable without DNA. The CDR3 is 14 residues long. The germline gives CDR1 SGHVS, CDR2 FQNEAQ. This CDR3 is CASSYRQGPETQYF. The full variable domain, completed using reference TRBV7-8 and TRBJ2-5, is GAGVSQSPRYKVAKRGQDVALRCDPISGHVSLFWYQQALGQGPEFLTYFQNEAQLDKSGLPSDRFFAERPEGSVSTLKIQRTQQEDSAVYLCASSYRQGPETQYFGPGTRLLVL.

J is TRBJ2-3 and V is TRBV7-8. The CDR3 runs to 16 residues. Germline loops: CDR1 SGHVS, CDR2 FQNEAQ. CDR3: CASSLVIPRSTDTQYF. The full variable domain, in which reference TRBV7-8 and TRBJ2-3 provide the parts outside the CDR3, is GAGVSQSPRYKVAKRGQDVALRCDPISGHVSLFWYQQALGQGPEFLTYFQNEAQLDKSGLPSDRFFAERPEGSVSTLKIQRTQQEDSAVYLCASSLVIPRSTDTQYFGPGTRLTVL.

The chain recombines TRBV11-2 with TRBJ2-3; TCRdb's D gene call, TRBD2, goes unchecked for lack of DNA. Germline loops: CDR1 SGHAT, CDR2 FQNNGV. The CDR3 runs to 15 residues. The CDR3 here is CASSEGLGVRDTQYF. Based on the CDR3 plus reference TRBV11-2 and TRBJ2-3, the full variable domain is EAGVAQSPRYKIIEKRQSVAFWCNPISGHATLYWYQQILGQGPKLLIQFQNNGVVDDSQLPKDRFSAERLKGVDSTLKIQPAKLEDSAVYLCASSEGLGVRDTQYFGPGTRLTVL.

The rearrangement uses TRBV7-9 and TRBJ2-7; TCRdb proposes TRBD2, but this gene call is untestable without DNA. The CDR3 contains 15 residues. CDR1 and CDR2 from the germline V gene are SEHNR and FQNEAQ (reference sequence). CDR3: CASSSASGSIHEQYF.

This CDR3 reads CASSIPTGRDEQFF. V gene TRBV19 combines with J gene TRBJ2-1; TCRdb indicates TRBD2, and absent DNA this call remains unverified. The CDR3 length is 14 residues. CDR1 LNHDA and CDR2 SQIVND come from the germline V gene (reference sequence).

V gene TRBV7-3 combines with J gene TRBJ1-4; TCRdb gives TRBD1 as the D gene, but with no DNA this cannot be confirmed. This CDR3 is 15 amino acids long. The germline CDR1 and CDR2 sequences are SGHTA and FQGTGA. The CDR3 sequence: CASSLTGDRNEKLFF.

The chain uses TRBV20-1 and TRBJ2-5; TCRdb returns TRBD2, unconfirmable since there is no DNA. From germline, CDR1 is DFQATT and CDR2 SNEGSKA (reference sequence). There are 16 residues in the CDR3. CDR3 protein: CSAREAGGPSRETQYF.

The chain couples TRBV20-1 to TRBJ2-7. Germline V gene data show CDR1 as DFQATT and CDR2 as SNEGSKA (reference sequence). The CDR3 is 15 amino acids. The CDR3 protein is CSARAYLGDSYEQYF.

Here the CDR3 reads CASKDITGQEEGYTF. The V and J genes are TRBV12-3 or TRBV12-4 and TRBJ1-2; TCRdb outputs TRBD1, but without DNA this stays unchecked. The CDR3 is made up of 15 amino acids.

The CDR3 region is CASMERLGGNEQFF. V and J are TRBV12-3 or TRBV12-4 and TRBJ2-1; TCRdb selects TRBD2, and the lack of DNA leaves this call unchecked. This CDR3 is 14 amino acids long.